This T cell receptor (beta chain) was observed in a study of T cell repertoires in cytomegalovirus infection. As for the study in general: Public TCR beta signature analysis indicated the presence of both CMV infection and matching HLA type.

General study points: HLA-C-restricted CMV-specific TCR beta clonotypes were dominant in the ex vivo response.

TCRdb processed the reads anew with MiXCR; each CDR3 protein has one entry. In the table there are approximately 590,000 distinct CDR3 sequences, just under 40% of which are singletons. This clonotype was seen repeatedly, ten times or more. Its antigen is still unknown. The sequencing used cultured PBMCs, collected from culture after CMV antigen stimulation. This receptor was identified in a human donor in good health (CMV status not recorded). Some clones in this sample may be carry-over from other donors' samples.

CDR3 DNA: TGTGCCAGCAGCTTACGGCGGGAACTGAGAAAAGAGACCCAGTACTTC. Protein: CASSLRRELRKETQYF. The chain couples TRBV7-8 to TRBJ2-5; the D gene is possibly TRBD2 (6 bases). Germline V gene sequence: CDR1 SGHVS, CDR2 FQNEAQ. V dropped 2 bases and J dropped 3 bases, with 16 bases sitting between them. There are 16 residues in the CDR3.